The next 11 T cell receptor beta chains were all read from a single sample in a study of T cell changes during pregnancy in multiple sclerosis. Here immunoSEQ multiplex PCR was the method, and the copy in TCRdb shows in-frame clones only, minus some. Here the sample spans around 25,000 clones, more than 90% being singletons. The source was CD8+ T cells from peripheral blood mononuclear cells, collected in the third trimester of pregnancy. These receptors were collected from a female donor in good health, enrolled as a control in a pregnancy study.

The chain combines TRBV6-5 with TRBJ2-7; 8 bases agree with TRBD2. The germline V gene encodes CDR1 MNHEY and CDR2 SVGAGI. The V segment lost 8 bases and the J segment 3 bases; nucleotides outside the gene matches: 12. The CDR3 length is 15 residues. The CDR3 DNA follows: TGTGCCAGCTCGGGGGCTAGCGGGTCCAGCTACGAGCAGTACTTC. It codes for CASSGASGSSYEQYF.

The DNA of the CDR3 is TGTGCCAGCAGCCAGGGGGGGAACACTGAAGCTTTCTTT. Amino acids: CASSQGGNTEAFF. The V gene is TRBV5-4, the J gene TRBJ1-1; TRBD1 matches 7 bases. The ends lost 4 bases at V and 1 base at J; junction bases unmatched: 1. This CDR3 has 13 amino acids. The germline V gene encodes CDR1 SGHNT and CDR2 YYREEE (reference sequence).

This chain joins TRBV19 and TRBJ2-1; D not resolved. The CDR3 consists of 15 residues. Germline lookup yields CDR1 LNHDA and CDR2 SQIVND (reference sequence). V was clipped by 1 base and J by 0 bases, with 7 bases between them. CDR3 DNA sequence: TGTGCCAGTAGTATAGGACTGAGCTCCTACAATGAGCAGTTCTTC. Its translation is CASSIGLSSYNEQFF.

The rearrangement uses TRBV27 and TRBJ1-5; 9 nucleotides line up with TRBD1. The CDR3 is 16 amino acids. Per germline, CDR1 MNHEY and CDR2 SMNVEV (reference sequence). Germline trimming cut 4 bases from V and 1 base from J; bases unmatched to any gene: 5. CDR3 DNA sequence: TGTGCCAGCAGTTCACGGGACAGGGTAAGCAATCAGCCCCAGCATTTT. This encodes CASSSRDRVSNQPQHF.

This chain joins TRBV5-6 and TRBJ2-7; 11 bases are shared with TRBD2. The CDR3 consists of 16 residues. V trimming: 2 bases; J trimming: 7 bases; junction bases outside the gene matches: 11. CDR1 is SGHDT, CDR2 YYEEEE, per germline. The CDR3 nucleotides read TGTGCCAGCAGCTTACAACGGGCTAGCGGGAGGATTGAGCAGTACTTC. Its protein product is CASSLQRASGRIEQYF.

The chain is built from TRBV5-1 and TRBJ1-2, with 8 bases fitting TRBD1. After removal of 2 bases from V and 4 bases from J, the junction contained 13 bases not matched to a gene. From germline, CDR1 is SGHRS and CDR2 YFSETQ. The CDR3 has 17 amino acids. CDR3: CASSLTHRGTTVYGYTF. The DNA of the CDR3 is TGCGCCAGCAGCTTAACTCACAGGGGGACTACCGTCTATGGCTACACCTTC.

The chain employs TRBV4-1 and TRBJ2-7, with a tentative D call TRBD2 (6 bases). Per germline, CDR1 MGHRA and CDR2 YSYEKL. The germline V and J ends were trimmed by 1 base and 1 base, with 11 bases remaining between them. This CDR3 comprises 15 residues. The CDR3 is CASSQGTRGSYEQYF. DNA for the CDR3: TGCGCCAGCAGCCAAGGGACACGGGGGTCCTACGAGCAGTACTTC.

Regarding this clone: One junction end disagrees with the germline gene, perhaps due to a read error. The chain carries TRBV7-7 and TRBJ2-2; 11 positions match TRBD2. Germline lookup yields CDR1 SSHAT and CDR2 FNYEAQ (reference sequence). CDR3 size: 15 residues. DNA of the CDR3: TGTGCTAGCAGCCCGCTAGCGGGGGGCCCCTGGGAGCTGTTTTTT. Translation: CASSPLAGGPWELFF.

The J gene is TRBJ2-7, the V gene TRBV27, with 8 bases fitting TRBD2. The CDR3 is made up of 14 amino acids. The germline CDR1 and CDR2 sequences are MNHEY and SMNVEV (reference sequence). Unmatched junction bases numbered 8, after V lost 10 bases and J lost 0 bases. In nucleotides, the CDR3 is TGTGCCACCGCCGGGGGGGCAAGCTCCTACGAGCAGTACTTC. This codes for CATAGGASSYEQYF.

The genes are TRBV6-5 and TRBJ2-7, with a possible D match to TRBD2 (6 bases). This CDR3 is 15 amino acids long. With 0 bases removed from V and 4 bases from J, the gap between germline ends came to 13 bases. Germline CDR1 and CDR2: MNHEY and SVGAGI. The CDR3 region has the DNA TGTGCCAGCAGTTACTCGGCGGAGGGAGGATACGAGCAGTACTTC. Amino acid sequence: CASSYSAEGGYEQYF.

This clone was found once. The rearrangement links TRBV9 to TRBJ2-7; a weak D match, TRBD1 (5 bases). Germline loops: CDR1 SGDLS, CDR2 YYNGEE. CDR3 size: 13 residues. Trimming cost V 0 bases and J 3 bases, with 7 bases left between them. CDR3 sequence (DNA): TGTGCCAGCAGCGTAGGGGGCGACTACGAGCAGTACTTC. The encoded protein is CASSVGGDYEQYF. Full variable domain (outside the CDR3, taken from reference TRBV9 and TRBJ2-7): DSGVTQTPKHLITATGQRVTLRCSPRSGDLSVYWYQQSLDQGLQFLIQYYNGEERAKGNILERFSAQQFPDLHSELNLSSLELGDSALYFCASSVGGDYEQYFGPGTRLTVT.